Below, 17 T cell receptor beta chains from the same sample are listed, as sequenced in a study of blood T cell repertoires in COVID-19. TCRdb's table, derived via immunoSEQ multiplex PCR, lists solely in-frame clones and lacks some. The sample carries about 230,000 clones, 65% to 90% recorded once. The sequencing sample was made of peripheral blood. Source of these receptors: a man between 45 and 60 years old with COVID-19, enrolled during active disease.

The V gene is TRBV7-3, the J gene TRBJ2-1; TRBD2 matches at 7 bases. CDR1 is SGHTA, CDR2 FQGTGA, per germline. This CDR3 has 14 amino acids. V was clipped by 3 bases and J by 4 bases; unmatched bases: 3. The CDR3 nucleotides read TGTGCCAGCAGCTTTTCCGGGGGGTACAATGAGCAGTTCTTC. Amino acids: CASSFSGGYNEQFF.

This chain joins TRBV6-6 and TRBJ1-1; D ambiguous. Trimming pared 0 bases from V and 0 bases from J, leaving 8 bases between. Per germline, CDR1 MNHNY and CDR2 SVGAGI (reference sequence). The CDR3 has 15 amino acids. The CDR3 region is CASSYSESMNTEAFF. DNA of the CDR3: TGTGCCAGCAGTTACTCAGAGAGCATGAACACTGAAGCTTTCTTT.

This clone was seen just once. The chain employs TRBV2 and TRBJ2-7; 12 nucleotides align to TRBD2. The CDR3 runs 15 residues. V shed 5 bases, J shed 3 bases, and the junction held 5 bases outside the gene matches. CDR1 and CDR2 (germline): SNHLY, FYNNEI. For the CDR3, the DNA is TGTGCCAGCAGTTACCTAGCGGGGGGGATCTACGAGCAGTACTTC. Translated, it gives CASSYLAGGIYEQYF.

The chain employs TRBV28 and TRBJ1-2; D unclear. Germline CDR1 and CDR2: MDHEN and SYDVKM. The germline V and J ends were trimmed by 6 bases and 0 bases, with 17 bases remaining between them. This CDR3 has 16 residues. This chain's CDR3 is CASSLSGQLANYGYTF. The CDR3 bases are TGTGCCAGCAGCCTTAGCGGGCAGCTAGCTAACTATGGCTACACCTTC.

This sequence joins TRBV7-6 and TRBJ2-3, with 8 bases lining up with TRBD1. With V trimmed by 5 bases and J by 2 bases, 21 bases remained unmatched. Germline V CDR1 and CDR2: SGHVS, FNYEAQ. The CDR3 totals 20 residues. This CDR3 is CASSRTPGQDYGANTDTQYF. CDR3 coding DNA: TGTGCCAGCAGCCGTACACCGGGACAGGATTATGGGGCCAACACAGATACGCAGTATTTT.

The V gene is TRBV19, the J gene TRBJ2-2; no clear D gene. This CDR3 is built from 15 residues. Germline V gene lookup returns CDR1 LNHDA and CDR2 SQIVND (reference sequence). V lost 7 bases to trimming and J lost 4 bases, with 16 bases between them. The CDR3 DNA follows: TGTGCCAGTACTCTCGGTAGTCTAATCACCGGGGAGCTGTTTTTT. It is translated as CASTLGSLITGELFF.

The chain couples TRBV19 to TRBJ1-2; D is unclear. Germline V gene lookup returns CDR1 LNHDA and CDR2 SQIVND (reference sequence). This CDR3 region has 12 residues. V was cut by 4 bases and J by 4 bases, with 7 bases left in between. The CDR3 sequence is CASSTTRYGYTF. The CDR3, as DNA: TGTGCCAGTAGTACCACACGCTATGGCTACACCTTC.

The chain recombines TRBV13 with TRBJ2-7; TRBD1 agrees at 10 bases. CDR1 and CDR2 (germline): PRHDT, FYEKMQ (reference sequence). The CDR3 runs 14 residues. After removal of 6 bases from V and 2 bases from J, the junction contained 4 bases not matched to a gene. The CDR3: CASSPTGGPYEQYF. CDR3 bases: TGTGCCAGCAGTCCGACAGGGGGCCCCTACGAGCAGTACTTC.

The sample holds a few counts of this clone. The chain uses TRBV7-3 and TRBJ2-2; D is possibly TRBD2 (6 bases). The CDR3 covers 16 residues. The germline CDR1 and CDR2 sequences are SGHTA and FQGTGA. Trimming shortened V by 5 bases and J by 2 bases, and 15 bases separated the two germline ends. CDR3 in DNA: TGTGCCAGCAGCCCATCCGGGGGACTTAACACCGGGGAGCTGTTTTTT. Its translation: CASSPSGGLNTGELFF.

The V call is TRBV7-9, the J call TRBJ1-5, with TRBD1 identical over 9 bases. Trimming took 8 bases from V and 4 from J; bases not matched to a gene: 3. CDR3 length: 13 residues. Germline V gene sequence: CDR1 SEHNR, CDR2 FQNEAQ (reference sequence). CDR3 sequence reads: CASRGQGNQPQHF. The CDR3 region has the DNA TGTGCCAGCCGCGGACAGGGGAATCAGCCCCAGCATTTT. Together with reference TRBV7-9 and TRBJ1-5, the CDR3 gives the full variable domain: DTGVSQNPRHKITKRGQNVTFRCDPISEHNRLYWYRQTLGQGPEFLTYFQNEAQLEKSRLLSDRFSAERPKGSFSTLEIQRTEQGDSAMYLCASRGQGNQPQHFGDGTRLSIL.

The chain is built from TRBV3-1 (or the pseudogene TRBV3-2) and TRBJ2-4; 10 bases align to TRBD1. V lost 2 bases, J lost 1 base, and 2 bases stayed unmatched. CDR1 LGHDT and CDR2 YNNKEL come from the germline V gene (reference sequence). The CDR3 covers 16 residues. The CDR3 nucleotides are TGTGCCAGCAGCCAACGGACAGGGGGGGCCAAAAACATTCAGTACTTC. Its translation is CASSQRTGGAKNIQYF.

This clone was observed a single time. The gene calls are TRBV5-1 and TRBJ2-2; D is possibly TRBD2 (5 bases). CDR3 length equals 15 residues. Between the trimmed V and J ends, which lost 1 base and 3 bases, there was a span of 10 bases. Germline CDR1 SGHRS, CDR2 YFSETQ. CDR3 residues: CASSLREWDTGELFF. The CDR3 DNA reads as TGCGCCAGCAGCTTGAGGGAGTGGGACACCGGGGAGCTGTTTTTT.

In this sample, this clone turned up once. The chain links TRBV27 to TRBJ1-4; the match to TRBD1 covers 11 bases. Germline loops: CDR1 MNHEY, CDR2 SMNVEV (reference sequence). The CDR3 extends over 15 amino acids. After removal of 5 bases from V and 6 bases from J, the junction contained 5 bases not matched to a gene. The CDR3 reads CASSGQGAEDEKLFF. CDR3 sequence (DNA): TGTGCCAGCAGTGGACAGGGGGCAGAGGATGAAAAACTGTTTTTT.

The chain couples TRBV4-1 to TRBJ2-5; weak D call: TRBD1 (5 bases). Trimming took 3 bases from V and 4 from J, leaving 9 bases between them. This CDR3 comprises 13 residues. Looked up from germline, CDR1 is MGHRA and CDR2 is YSYEKL. CDR3 sequence: CASSHRESETQYF. The CDR3 DNA is TGCGCCAGCAGCCACAGGGAATCAGAGACCCAGTACTTC.

The CDR3, as DNA: TGTGCCAGCAGAGCAAGACAGGGTTACGAAAAACTGTTTTTT. Protein product: CASRARQGYEKLFF. V usage is TRBV2 and J usage is TRBJ1-4; 7 bases fit TRBD1. The germline CDR1 and CDR2 sequences are SNHLY and FYNNEI. This CDR3 has 14 amino acids. The trim removed 6 bases at V and 8 bases at J, leaving 9 bases unmatched.

This chain uses TRBV2 with TRBJ1-2; D gene uncertain. Trimming pared 6 bases from V and 7 bases from J, leaving 15 bases between. Germline CDR1 SNHLY, CDR2 FYNNEI. The CDR3 has 13 residues. The CDR3: CASSATAQVGYTF. CDR3 in DNA: TGTGCCAGCAGCGCAACTGCGCAGGTTGGCTACACCTTC.

V usage is TRBV14 and J usage is TRBJ1-2; 8 bases map to TRBD1. The V gene end was trimmed by 3 bases and the J gene end by 4 bases; junction bases not matched to a gene: 4. Germline V gene sequence: CDR1 SGHDN, CDR2 FVKESK. The CDR3 has 14 residues. CDR3 bases: TGTGCCAGCAGCCAGGCCGGGACAGGCTATGGCTACACCTTC. Translation: CASSQAGTGYGYTF.